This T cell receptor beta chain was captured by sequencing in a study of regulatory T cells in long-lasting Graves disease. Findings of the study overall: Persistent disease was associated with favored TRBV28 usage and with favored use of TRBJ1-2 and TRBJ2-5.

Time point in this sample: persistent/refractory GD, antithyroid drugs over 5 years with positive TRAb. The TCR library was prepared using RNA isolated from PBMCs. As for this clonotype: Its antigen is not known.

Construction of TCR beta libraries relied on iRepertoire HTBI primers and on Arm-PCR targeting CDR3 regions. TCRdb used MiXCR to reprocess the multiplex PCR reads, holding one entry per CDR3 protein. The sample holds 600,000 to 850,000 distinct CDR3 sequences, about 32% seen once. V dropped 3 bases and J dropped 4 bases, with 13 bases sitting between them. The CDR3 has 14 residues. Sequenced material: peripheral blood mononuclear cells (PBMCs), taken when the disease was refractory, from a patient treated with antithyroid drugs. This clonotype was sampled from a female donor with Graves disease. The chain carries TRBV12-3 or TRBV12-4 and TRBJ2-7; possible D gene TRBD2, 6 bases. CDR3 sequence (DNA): TGTGCCAGCAGTTTCGTAGCGGAGTCATACGAGCAGTACTTC. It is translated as CASSFVAESYEQYF.